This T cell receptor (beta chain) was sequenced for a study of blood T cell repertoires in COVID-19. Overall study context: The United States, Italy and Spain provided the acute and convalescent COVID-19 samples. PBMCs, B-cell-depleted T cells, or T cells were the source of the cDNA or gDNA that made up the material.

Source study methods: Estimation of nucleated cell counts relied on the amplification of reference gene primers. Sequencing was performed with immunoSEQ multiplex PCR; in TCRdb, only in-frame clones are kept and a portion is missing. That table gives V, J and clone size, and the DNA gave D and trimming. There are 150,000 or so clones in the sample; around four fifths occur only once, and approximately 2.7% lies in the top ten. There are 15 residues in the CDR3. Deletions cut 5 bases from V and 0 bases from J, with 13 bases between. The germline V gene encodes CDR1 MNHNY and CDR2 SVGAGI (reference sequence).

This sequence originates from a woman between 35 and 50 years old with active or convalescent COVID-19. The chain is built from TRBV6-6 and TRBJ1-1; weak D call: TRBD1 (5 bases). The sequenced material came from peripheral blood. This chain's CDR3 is CASSPDQGLNTEAFF. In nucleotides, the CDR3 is TGTGCCAGCAGTCCGGATCAGGGCCTGAACACTGAAGCTTTCTTT.